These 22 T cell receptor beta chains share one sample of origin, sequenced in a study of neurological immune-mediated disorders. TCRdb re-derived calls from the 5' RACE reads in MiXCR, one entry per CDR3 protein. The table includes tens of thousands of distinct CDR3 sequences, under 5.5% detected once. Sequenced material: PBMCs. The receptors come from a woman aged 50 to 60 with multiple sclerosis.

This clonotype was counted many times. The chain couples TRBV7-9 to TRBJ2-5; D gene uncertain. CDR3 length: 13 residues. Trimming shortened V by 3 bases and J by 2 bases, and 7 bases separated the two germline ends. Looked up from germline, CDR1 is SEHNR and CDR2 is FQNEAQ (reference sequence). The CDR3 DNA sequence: TGTGCCAGCAGCTTCCCTCGGCAAGAGACCCAGTACTTC. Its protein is CASSFPRQETQYF.

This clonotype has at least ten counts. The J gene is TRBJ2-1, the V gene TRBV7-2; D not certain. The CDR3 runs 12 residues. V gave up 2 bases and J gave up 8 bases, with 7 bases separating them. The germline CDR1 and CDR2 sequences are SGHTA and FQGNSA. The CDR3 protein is CASSLKGHEQFF. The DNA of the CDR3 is TGTGCCAGCAGCTTAAAGGGTCATGAGCAGTTCTTC.

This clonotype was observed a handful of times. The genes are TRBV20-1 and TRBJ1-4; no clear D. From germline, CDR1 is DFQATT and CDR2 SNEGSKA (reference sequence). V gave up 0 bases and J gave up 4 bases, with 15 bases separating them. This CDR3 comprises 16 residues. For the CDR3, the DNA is TGCAGTGCTAGAGATCTTTTAGGAGGACTTAATGAAAAACTGTTTTTT. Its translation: CSARDLLGGLNEKLFF.

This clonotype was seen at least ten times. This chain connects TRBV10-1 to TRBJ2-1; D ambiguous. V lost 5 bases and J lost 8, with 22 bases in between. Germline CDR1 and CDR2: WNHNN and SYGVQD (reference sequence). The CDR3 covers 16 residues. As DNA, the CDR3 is TGCGCCAGCAGTAAATCCTCACAATCGGGTTCCGATGAGCAGTTCTTC. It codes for CASSKSSQSGSDEQFF.

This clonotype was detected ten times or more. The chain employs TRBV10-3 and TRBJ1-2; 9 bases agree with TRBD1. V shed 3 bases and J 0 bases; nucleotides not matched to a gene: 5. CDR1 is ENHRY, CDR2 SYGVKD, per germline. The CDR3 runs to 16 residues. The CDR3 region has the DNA TGTGCCATCAGTGAACCGGGACAGGGCTCTAACTATGGCTACACCTTC. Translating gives CAISEPGQGSNYGYTF.

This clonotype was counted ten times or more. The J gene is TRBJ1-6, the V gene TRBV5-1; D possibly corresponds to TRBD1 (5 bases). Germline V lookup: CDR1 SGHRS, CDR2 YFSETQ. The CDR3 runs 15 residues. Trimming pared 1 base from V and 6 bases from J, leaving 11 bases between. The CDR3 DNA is TGCGCCAGCAGCTTGTGGGGGGAAGTTAATTCACCCCTCCACTTT. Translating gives CASSLWGEVNSPLHF.

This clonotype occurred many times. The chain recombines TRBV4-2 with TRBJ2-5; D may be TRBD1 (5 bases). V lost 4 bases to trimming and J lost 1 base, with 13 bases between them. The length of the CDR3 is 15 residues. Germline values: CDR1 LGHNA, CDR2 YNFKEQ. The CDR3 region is CASSLSDSVQETQYF. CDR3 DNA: TGTGCCAGCAGCCTTTCTGACAGTGTCCAAGAGACCCAGTACTTC.

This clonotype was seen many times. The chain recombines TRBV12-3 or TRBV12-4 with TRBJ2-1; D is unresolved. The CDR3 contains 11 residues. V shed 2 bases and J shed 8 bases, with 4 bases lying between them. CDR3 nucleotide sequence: TGTGCCAGCAGTTTAATGGATGAGCAGTTCTTC. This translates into CASSLMDEQFF.

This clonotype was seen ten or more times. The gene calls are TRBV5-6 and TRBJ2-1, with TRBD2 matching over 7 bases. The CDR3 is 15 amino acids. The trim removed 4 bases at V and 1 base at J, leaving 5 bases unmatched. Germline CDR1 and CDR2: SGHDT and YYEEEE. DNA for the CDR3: TGTGCCAGCAGCGGGCGGGGAGGGTCCTACAATGAGCAGTTCTTC. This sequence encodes CASSGRGGSYNEQFF. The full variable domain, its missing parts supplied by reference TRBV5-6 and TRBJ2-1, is DAGVTQSPTHLIKTRGQQVTLRCSPKSGHDTVSWYQQALGQGPQFIFQYYEEEERQRGNFPDRFSGHQFPNYSSELNVNALLLGDSALYLCASSGRGGSYNEQFFGPGTRLTVL.

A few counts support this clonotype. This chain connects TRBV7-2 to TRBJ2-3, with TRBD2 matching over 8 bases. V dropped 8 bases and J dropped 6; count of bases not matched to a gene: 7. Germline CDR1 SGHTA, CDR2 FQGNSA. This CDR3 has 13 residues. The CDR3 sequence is CASGTGGGDTQYF. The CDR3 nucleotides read TGTGCCAGCGGTACGGGCGGGGGGGATACGCAGTATTTT.

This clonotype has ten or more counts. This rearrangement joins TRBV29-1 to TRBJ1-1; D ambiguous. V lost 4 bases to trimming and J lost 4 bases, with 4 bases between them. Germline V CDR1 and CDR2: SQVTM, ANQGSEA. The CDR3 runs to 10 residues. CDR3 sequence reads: CSVAATEAFF. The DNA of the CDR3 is TGCAGCGTTGCGGCCACTGAAGCTTTCTTT.

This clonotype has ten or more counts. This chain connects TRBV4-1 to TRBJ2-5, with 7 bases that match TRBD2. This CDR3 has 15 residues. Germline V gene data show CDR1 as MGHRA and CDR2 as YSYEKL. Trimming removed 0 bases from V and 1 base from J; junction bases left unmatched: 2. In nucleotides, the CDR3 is TGCGCCAGCAGCCAAGACGGGGGGACCCAAGAGACCCAGTACTTC. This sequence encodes CASSQDGGTQETQYF.

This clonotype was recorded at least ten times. CDR3 residues: CASSPEPYSNQPQHF. The CDR3 DNA reads TGTGCCAGCAGTCCCGAGCCATATAGCAATCAGCCCCAGCATTTT. The chain links TRBV12-3 or TRBV12-4 to TRBJ1-5; D is ambiguous. Trimming left V 5 bases short and J 0 bases short, with 11 bases between. The CDR3 is made up of 15 amino acids.

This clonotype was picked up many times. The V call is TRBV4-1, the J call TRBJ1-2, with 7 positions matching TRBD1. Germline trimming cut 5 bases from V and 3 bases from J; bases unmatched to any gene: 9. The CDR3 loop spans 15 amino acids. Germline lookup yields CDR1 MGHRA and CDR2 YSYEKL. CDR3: CASSDEGALDYGYTF. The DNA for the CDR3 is TGCGCCAGCAGCGATGAGGGGGCACTTGACTATGGCTACACCTTC.

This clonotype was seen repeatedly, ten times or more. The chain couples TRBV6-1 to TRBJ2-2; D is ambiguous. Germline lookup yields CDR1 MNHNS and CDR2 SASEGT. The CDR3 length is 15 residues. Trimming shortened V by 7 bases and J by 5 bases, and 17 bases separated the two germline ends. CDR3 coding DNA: TGTGCCAGCATGACCGGGCAAACGTGGACCGGGGAGCTGTTTTTT. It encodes CASMTGQTWTGELFF.

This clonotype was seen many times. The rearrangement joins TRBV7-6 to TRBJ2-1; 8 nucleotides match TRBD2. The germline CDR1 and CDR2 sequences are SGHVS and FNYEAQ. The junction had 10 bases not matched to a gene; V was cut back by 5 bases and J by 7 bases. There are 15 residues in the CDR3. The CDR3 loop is CASSPFSGAGNEQFF. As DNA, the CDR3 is TGTGCCAGCAGCCCTTTTAGCGGGGCTGGGAATGAGCAGTTCTTC.

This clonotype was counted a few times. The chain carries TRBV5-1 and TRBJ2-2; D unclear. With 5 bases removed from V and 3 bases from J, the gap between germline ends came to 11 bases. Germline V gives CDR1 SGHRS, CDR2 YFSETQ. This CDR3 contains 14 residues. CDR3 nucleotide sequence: TGCGCCAGCAGATTCCAGGTAGACACCGGGGAGCTGTTTTTT. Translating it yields CASRFQVDTGELFF.

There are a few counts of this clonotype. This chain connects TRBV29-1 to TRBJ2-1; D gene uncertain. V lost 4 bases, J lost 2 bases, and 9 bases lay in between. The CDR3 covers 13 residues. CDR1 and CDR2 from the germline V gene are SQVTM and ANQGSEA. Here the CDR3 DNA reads TGCAGCGTTGGCCTAGAACCCTACAATGAGCAGTTCTTC. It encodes CSVGLEPYNEQFF.

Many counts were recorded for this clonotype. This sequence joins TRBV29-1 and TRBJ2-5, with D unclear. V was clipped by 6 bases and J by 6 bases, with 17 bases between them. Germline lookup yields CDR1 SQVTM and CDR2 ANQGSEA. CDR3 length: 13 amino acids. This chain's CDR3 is CSVGDTLRKTQYF. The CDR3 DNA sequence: TGCAGCGTCGGTGACACCCTGAGGAAGACCCAGTACTTC.

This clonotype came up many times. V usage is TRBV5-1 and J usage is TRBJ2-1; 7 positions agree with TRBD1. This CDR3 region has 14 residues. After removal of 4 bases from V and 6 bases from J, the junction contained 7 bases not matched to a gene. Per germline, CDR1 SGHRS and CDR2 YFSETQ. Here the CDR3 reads CASSLTGFSNEQFF. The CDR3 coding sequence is TGCGCCAGCAGCCTGACAGGGTTTAGCAATGAGCAGTTCTTC.

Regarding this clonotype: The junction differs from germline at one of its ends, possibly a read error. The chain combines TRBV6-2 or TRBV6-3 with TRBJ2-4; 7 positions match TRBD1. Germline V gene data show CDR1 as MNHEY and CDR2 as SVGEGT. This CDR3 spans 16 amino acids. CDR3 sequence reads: CASSYPGTVAKKIQYF. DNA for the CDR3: TGTGCCAGCAGTTACCCCGGGACAGTAGCCAAAAAAATTCAGTACTTC.

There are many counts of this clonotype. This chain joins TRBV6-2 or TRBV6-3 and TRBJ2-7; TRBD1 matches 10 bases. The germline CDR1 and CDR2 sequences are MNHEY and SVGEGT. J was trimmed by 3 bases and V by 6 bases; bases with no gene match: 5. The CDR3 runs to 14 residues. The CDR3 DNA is TGTGCCAGCAGCGGACAGGGGGGGTTCTACGAGCAGTACGTC. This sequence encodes CASSGQGGFYEQYV.